One sample yielded the 9 T cell receptor beta chains listed below, sequenced in a study of tumor-infiltrating lymphocytes in primary liver carcinoma. Blood RNA came from unsorted whole blood; germline DNA was also extracted. TCR beta cDNA came from about 450 ng total RNA, primed with a constant-region primer. Modified slightly, ARM-PCR produced TCR beta libraries over three nested multiplex PCR rounds. The study ran its first two PCR rounds for around 10 cycles each, using TRBV1-TRBV30 forward primers and a C-beta reverse primer. TCRdb re-called the multiplex PCR reads through MiXCR, storing one row per CDR3 protein. Here the sample spans over 250,000 distinct CDR3 sequences, around 50% being singletons. Source material: peripheral blood. These receptors were obtained from a woman in her twenties or thirties with primary liver carcinoma and hepatitis B virus infection.

The chain is built from TRBV11-2 and TRBJ2-3; unclear D gene. Trimming took 8 bases from V and 1 from J, leaving 19 bases between them. Germline CDR1 SGHAT, CDR2 FQNNGV. The CDR3 extends over 16 amino acids. CDR3 in amino acids: CASGSRTGLGTDTQYF. The DNA for the CDR3 is TGTGCCAGCGGCTCAAGAACGGGTCTTGGCACAGATACGCAGTATTTT.

This chain joins TRBV28 and TRBJ1-2, with unresolved D. The V and J ends lost 3 bases and 6 bases respectively, with 8 bases between them. The germline V gene has CDR1 MDHEN and CDR2 SYDVKM. The CDR3 runs to 12 residues. CDR3 DNA sequence: TGTGCCAGCAGTTTGTTGAGGAATGGCTACACCTTC. Translating gives CASSLLRNGYTF.

About this clonotype: Possible read error: a much larger clone is one base away. The chain combines TRBV29-1 with TRBJ1-2; 7 positions agree with TRBD1. Germline V gives CDR1 SQVTM, CDR2 ANQGSEA. J lost 7 bases, V lost 6 bases, and 11 bases had no gene match. The CDR3 is 13 residues long. CDR3 nucleotide sequence: TGCAGCGTCGAGGACAGGAGAGGACCTGGCTACACCTTC. Protein sequence: CSVEDRRGPGYTF.

Remarks on this clonotype: One end of the junction is discordant with germline, which a read error may explain. This chain uses TRBV11-2 with TRBJ2-7; weak D call: TRBD2 (5 bases). The germline CDR1 and CDR2 sequences are SGHAT and FQNNGV. The CDR3 is 14 amino acids. This chain's CDR3 is CANSLAGDFGEQCF. CDR3 DNA sequence: TGTGCCAACAGCTTAGCAGGAGACTTTGGGGAGCAGTGCTTC.

In regard to this clonotype: Just one base apart from a much larger clone, this may be a read error. The chain employs TRBV6-1 and TRBJ2-3; no definite D call. CDR1 is MNHNS and CDR2 is SASEGT in the germline V gene. The CDR3 extends over 11 amino acids. The CDR3 region has the DNA TGTGTCAGCACGAGCACAGATACGCAGTATTTT. Amino acid sequence: CVSTSTDTQYF.

In this sample, this clonotype turned up once. The rearrangement joins TRBV6-2 or TRBV6-3 to TRBJ2-7; weak D call: TRBD2 (5 bases). The germline gives CDR1 MNHEY, CDR2 SVGEGT. The V end was cut by 10 bases, the J end by 5 bases, with 18 bases between. CDR3 length: 13 amino acids. CDR3 in DNA: TGTGCCACCAGGAATTGGGGAGTGCACGAGCAGTACTTC. Its translation: CATRNWGVHEQYF.

The chain carries TRBV29-1 and TRBJ2-1, with a tentative D call TRBD2 (6 bases). The V end was cut by 5 bases, the J end by 4 bases, with 15 bases between. Germline-derived CDR1 and CDR2 are SQVTM and ANQGSEA. This CDR3 contains 14 residues. Written as DNA, the CDR3 is TGCAGCGTTAAACAAGCGGGCCTTTACAATGAGCAGTTCTTC. Amino acids: CSVKQAGLYNEQFF.

A word on this clonotype: A read error is likely, as this CDR3 ends without the conserved phenylalanine or tryptophan. The chain carries TRBV14 and TRBJ1-2; TRBD1 aligns across 12 bases. Per germline, CDR1 SGHDN and CDR2 FVKESK. This CDR3 comprises 15 residues. Trimming took 3 bases from V and 8 from J; bases not matched to a gene: 7. CDR3 loop: CASSHPGQGAGGYTI. CDR3 nucleotides: TGTGCCAGCAGCCACCCGGGACAGGGGGCAGGAGGCTACACCATC.

Regarding this clonotype: This may stem from a read error, because a much larger clone lies one nucleotide away. As the CDR3 is not closed by the conserved phenylalanine or tryptophan, this likely results from a read error. The genes are TRBV12-3 or TRBV12-4 and TRBJ2-7; D remains ambiguous. Trimming removed 4 bases at V and 5 bases at J, with 9 bases between. This CDR3 is built from 12 residues. CDR3 amino acids: CASSSSNNEQYL. CDR3 nucleotide sequence: TGTGCCAGCAGTTCCTCGAATAACGAGCAGTACCTC.